Below are 7 T cell receptor beta chains sequenced from a single sample in a study of blood T cells in healthy people across ages. Then a second PCR, running roughly 7 to 11 cycles, was carried out with a sample-barcoded 5' primer and a J-beta primer mix. MiXCR, applied by TCRdb to the 5' RACE reads, yields one record per CDR3 protein. The sample has some 1.7 million distinct CDR3 sequences; 28% are singletons. Sequenced material: blood. Every receptor here comes from a woman in her twenties or thirties in good health.

The chain has TRBV7-3 and TRBJ2-5, with unresolved D. The CDR3 is 14 amino acids. CDR1 is SGHTA, CDR2 FQGTGA, per germline. Trimming took off 1 base at V and 5 bases at J, with 11 bases between the two ends. CDR3 in amino acids: CASSLIPGPETQYF. In DNA form, the CDR3 reads TGTGCCAGCAGCTTAATCCCCGGACCGGAGACCCAGTACTTC.

The rearrangement joins TRBV6-5 to TRBJ2-1, with 7 bases matching TRBD2. The CDR3 extends over 16 amino acids. The germline CDR1 and CDR2 sequences are MNHEY and SVGAGI. The junction had 15 bases not matched to a gene; V was cut back by 4 bases and J by 9 bases. The CDR3 region has the DNA TGTGCCAGCAGTTTCACCGGGACTACGAGTTGCAGTGAGCAGTTCTTC. Translated, it gives CASSFTGTTSCSEQFF.

This clonotype was seen a handful of times. This chain joins TRBV25-1 and TRBJ1-2; 7 bases fit TRBD1. The V gene end was trimmed by 10 bases and the J gene end by 5 bases; junction bases not matched to a gene: 10. The CDR3 totals 13 residues. Germline V gene data show CDR1 as MGHDK and CDR2 as SYGVNS. The chain's CDR3 is CATGAKGAYGYTF. DNA of the CDR3: TGTGCCACAGGTGCGAAGGGGGCGTATGGCTACACCTTC.

In the case of this clonotype: Compared with germline, one end of the junction differs, possibly owing to a read error. This sequence joins TRBV4-2 and TRBJ1-1, with a weak D call TRBD1 (6 bases). CDR1 is LGHNA and CDR2 is YNFKEQ in the germline V gene. The CDR3 is made up of 15 amino acids. CDR3 DNA sequence: TGTGCCAGCAGCCAAGGGAAAGGGGGTGGCACTGAAGCTTTTTTT. Translation gives CASSQGKGGGTEAFF.

In its sample, this clonotype was seen many times. This chain links TRBV6-6 with TRBJ2-7; D possibly corresponds to TRBD2 (7 bases). Trimming took off 0 bases at V and 5 bases at J, with 14 bases between the two ends. Germline V gene data show CDR1 as MNHNY and CDR2 as SVGAGI (reference sequence). The length of the CDR3 is 15 residues. CDR3 residues: CASSYSRGGPNEQYF. Here the CDR3 DNA reads TGTGCCAGCAGTTACTCGAGGGGGGGCCCCAACGAGCAGTACTTC.

This chain links TRBV12-3 or TRBV12-4 with TRBJ2-3, with 7 positions matching TRBD1. The CDR3 sequence is 14 residues long. J gave up 4 bases and V 7 bases, and 8 bases lay outside the gene matches. DNA for the CDR3: TGTGCCAGCAAGCCGGGACAGCTTGCAGATACGCAGTATTTT. This encodes CASKPGQLADTQYF.

The chain uses TRBV15 and TRBJ2-5, with 8 positions matching TRBD1. The germline V gene has CDR1 LNHNV and CDR2 YYDKDF (reference sequence). This CDR3 contains 15 residues. V lost 1 base to trimming and J lost 5 bases; unmatched junction nucleotides: 6. The CDR3 is CATSRGTGPEETQYF. CDR3 nucleotides: TGTGCCACCAGCAGAGGGACAGGGCCGGAGGAGACCCAGTACTTC. Variable domain in full (rest from reference TRBV15 and TRBJ2-5): DAMVIQNPRYQVTQFGKPVTLSCSQTLNHNVMYWYQQKSSQAPKLLFHYYDKDFNNEADTPDNFQSRRPNTSFCFLDIRSPGLGDTAMYLCATSRGTGPEETQYFGPGTRLLVL.